The clone carrying this T cell receptor beta chain was observed a handful of times. Time point indicated: blood 4 weeks post-SBRT, at nephrectomy. The treatment denotes: 15 Gy SBRT to primary tumor, nephrectomy 4 weeks later. Measured with immunoSEQ multiplex PCR; TCRdb has only the in-frame clones, and not every one. The data contain 60,000 to 75,000 clones, about 83% of them singletons. This entry is derived from a study of radiation and T cells in renal cell carcinoma. This receptor was obtained from a man aged 60 to 75 with renal cell carcinoma. The sample in question was blood, obtained from a patient whose treatment included radiotherapy and nephrectomy.

The CDR3 DNA follows: TGCAGCGTTGAAGATCGGCTAGCGGGAGGTGGGGGGAGCACAGATACGCAGTATTTT. Its translation: CSVEDRLAGGGGSTDTQYF. The V gene is TRBV29-1, the J gene TRBJ2-3, with 11 bases matching TRBD2. Germline CDR1 is SQVTM and CDR2 is ANQGSEA. The V segment lost 0 bases and the J segment 0 bases; nucleotides outside the gene matches: 11. The CDR3 covers 19 residues.